This T cell receptor beta chain was recorded in a study of CD8 T cells in ankylosing spondylitis. This clonotype was picked up many times. TCRdb recomputed calls from the 5' RACE reads with MiXCR, one row per CDR3 protein. The table lists about 240,000 distinct CDR3 sequences, roughly 10% of them singletons, with under 8% in the top ten. The V gene lost 1 base and the J gene lost 5 bases, with 12 bases spanning the gap. The germline V gene has CDR1 DFQATT and CDR2 SNEGSKA (reference sequence). The length of the CDR3 is 14 residues. The chain links TRBV20-1 to TRBJ2-1; D not resolved. The sequencing sample was made of blood, either unsorted or a sorted T cell fraction (not recorded which). The receptor's source is a male donor with ankylosing spondylitis or in good health (not recorded which). The chain's CDR3 is CSARGASSNNEQFF. The CDR3 nucleotides are TGCAGTGCTAGAGGGGCATCATCGAACAATGAGCAGTTCTTC.